This paragraph covers one T cell receptor (beta chain) sequence. What it binds is unknown. Germline CDR1 is MNHEY and CDR2 is SVGAGI. V lost 7 bases and J lost 2; bases outside the gene matches: 12. The CDR3 totals 16 residues. This entry comes from a study of blood T cells in healthy people across ages. General study findings and limits: Per million T cells, TCR beta diversity dropped about linearly as age rose. No one knew whether donors had CMV, which possibly confounded expanded clonotype changes. Reliance upon unsorted PBMCs precluded definitive naive versus antigen-experienced comparison.

A J-beta primer mix and a sample-barcoded 5' primer were used in a second PCR of about 6 to 12 cycles. TCRdb analysed the 5' RACE reads with MiXCR anew, one entry per CDR3 protein. The sample carries about 650,000 distinct CDR3 sequences, approximately 31% recorded once. The receptor was derived from a woman over 75 in good health. The material sequenced was blood. The gene calls are TRBV6-5 and TRBJ2-3, with 7 bases identical to TRBD2. The CDR3 DNA is TGTGCCAGCATGCGGGGAGCGGGGACTTACACAGATACGCAGTATTTT. It yields the protein CASMRGAGTYTDTQYF.